Listed here are 15 T cell receptor beta chains from one sample, sequenced in a study of cytomegalovirus exposure and HLA in healthy donors. This PCR relied on a set of 60 Vbeta primers and 13 Jbeta primers. Profiled with immunoSEQ multiplex PCR; TCRdb holds only in-frame clones, not every one. Here the sample spans around 180,000 clones, around 87% being singletons. Sequenced: PBMCs. Receptor source: a woman under 30 in good health and CMV-seronegative.

The J gene is TRBJ2-7, the V gene TRBV11-2; tentative D call: TRBD1 (6 bases). Germline V gene lookup returns CDR1 SGHAT and CDR2 FQNNGV. V lost 2 bases and J 4 bases, leaving 12 bases between the germline ends. The CDR3 is 14 residues long. The CDR3 region has the DNA TGTGCCAGCAGCTTATCCCACAGGGCATACGAGCAGTACTTC. Translation gives CASSLSHRAYEQYF. Variable domain in full (rest from reference TRBV11-2 and TRBJ2-7): EAGVAQSPRYKIIEKRQSVAFWCNPISGHATLYWYQQILGQGPKLLIQFQNNGVVDDSQLPKDRFSAERLKGVDSTLKIQPAKLEDSAVYLCASSLSHRAYEQYFGPGTRLTVT.

The chain is built from TRBV4-1 and TRBJ1-1; D remains ambiguous. CDR3 length: 15 amino acids. V lost 1 base, J lost 1 base, and 10 bases lay in between. The germline V gene has CDR1 MGHRA and CDR2 YSYEKL. In nucleotides, the CDR3 is TGCGCCAGCAGCCAAGTTGAGGGCGGGAACACTGAAGCTTTCTTT. Translated: CASSQVEGGNTEAFF.

The chain has TRBV11-3 and TRBJ2-7; 9 nucleotides match TRBD1. In germline, CDR1 is SGHNT, CDR2 YENEEA. Losses at the gene ends were 5 bases for V and 3 bases for J; bases not matched to a gene: 2. The CDR3 is 13 amino acids. This CDR3 is CASSQTGGYEQYF. DNA of the CDR3: TGTGCCAGCAGCCAGACAGGGGGCTACGAGCAGTACTTC.

V gene TRBV7-2 combines with J gene TRBJ2-3; the match to TRBD2 covers 13 bases. Unmatched junction bases numbered 5, after V lost 3 bases and J lost 8 bases. Germline CDR1 reads SGHTA; CDR2 reads FQGNSA. This CDR3 is built from 15 residues. CDR3 nucleotides: TGTGCCAGCAGCTTTACTAGCGGGGGGGCCGGTACGCAGTATTTT. It yields the protein CASSFTSGGAGTQYF.

The V gene is TRBV30, the J gene TRBJ2-3; 8 nucleotides agree with TRBD2. Germline loops: CDR1 GTSNPN, CDR2 SVGIG (reference sequence). V gave up 0 bases and J gave up 2 bases; unmatched junction bases: 4. This CDR3 has 15 amino acids. Here the CDR3 DNA reads TGTGCCTGGAGTGTACCGGGGGGGCTCACAGATACGCAGTATTTT. Its protein product is CAWSVPGGLTDTQYF. Looking up the rest from reference TRBV30 and TRBJ2-3 gives the full variable domain: SQTIHQWPATLVQPVGSPLSLECTVEGTSNPNLYWYRQAAGRGLQLLFYSVGIGQISSEVPQNLSASRPQDRQFILSSKKLLLSDSGFYLCAWSVPGGLTDTQYFGPGTRLTVL.

The gene calls are TRBV28 and TRBJ2-2; D perhaps matches TRBD1 (5 bases). Germline V gene lookup returns CDR1 MDHEN and CDR2 SYDVKM. CDR3 length equals 16 residues. V gave up 6 bases and J gave up 5 bases, with 19 bases separating them. CDR3 DNA sequence: TGTGCCAGCAGCCCCTTACGAGGTGGGGCGACCGGGGAGCTGTTTTTT. Protein product: CASSPLRGGATGELFF.

This clone has just a few counts. The chain recombines TRBV11-3 with TRBJ2-1; tentative D call: TRBD2 (6 bases). Looked up from germline, CDR1 is SGHNT and CDR2 is YENEEA. The CDR3 is made up of 15 amino acids. Between the trimmed V and J ends, which lost 0 bases and 0 bases, there was a span of 6 bases. CDR3 loop: CASSLEEGSYNEQFF. CDR3 sequence (DNA): TGTGCCAGCAGCTTAGAGGAGGGCTCCTACAATGAGCAGTTCTTC.

V and J are TRBV6-5 and TRBJ2-3; 14 bases fit TRBD2. This CDR3 spans 15 amino acids. CDR1 MNHEY and CDR2 SVGAGI come from the germline V gene. V gave up 10 bases and J gave up 5 bases; unmatched junction bases: 8. The CDR3 sequence is CATQTGTSGGDTQYF. CDR3 bases: TGTGCCACCCAAACCGGGACTAGCGGGGGAGATACGCAGTATTTT.

V and J are TRBV11-3 and TRBJ1-1; the match to TRBD1 covers 7 bases. The V segment lost 0 bases and the J segment 3 bases; nucleotides outside the gene matches: 4. CDR1 and CDR2 (germline): SGHNT, YENEEA. CDR3 length: 15 amino acids. Here the CDR3 DNA reads TGTGCCAGCAGCTTAGACCCAGGGGGTTACACTGAAGCTTTCTTT. Its translation: CASSLDPGGYTEAFF.

The J gene is TRBJ1-1, the V gene TRBV5-1; D unclear. This CDR3 contains 14 residues. The V gene's germline CDR1 is SGHRS and CDR2 YFSETQ. The V and J ends lost 0 bases and 3 bases respectively, with 9 bases between them. The CDR3 sequence is CASSLAHGDTEAFF. The CDR3 coding sequence is TGCGCCAGCAGCTTGGCCCACGGGGACACTGAAGCTTTCTTT.

This rearrangement joins TRBV5-1 to TRBJ2-7; 8 nucleotides agree with TRBD1. Per germline, CDR1 SGHRS and CDR2 YFSETQ. The CDR3 is made up of 13 amino acids. Trimming cost V 4 bases and J 2 bases; bases outside gene matches: 2. CDR3 coding DNA: TGCGCCAGCAGCGAGGACAGGGCCTACGAGCAGTACTTC. The encoded protein is CASSEDRAYEQYF.

The V gene is TRBV5-1, the J gene TRBJ1-6; 11 bases match TRBD1. CDR1 and CDR2 (germline): SGHRS, YFSETQ. With V trimmed by 6 bases and J by 9 bases, 5 bases remained unmatched. This CDR3 comprises 14 residues. The CDR3 is CASKPGTGGSPLHF. CDR3 DNA: TGCGCCAGCAAACCCGGGACAGGGGGTTCACCCCTCCACTTT.

This chain connects TRBV30 to TRBJ2-7; TRBD2 is a possible D gene (5 bases). CDR1 GTSNPN and CDR2 SVGIG come from the germline V gene (reference sequence). V was shortened by 0 bases and J by 2 bases, with 8 bases between the two germline ends. The CDR3 extends over 13 amino acids. CDR3 region: CAWSVGRTYEQYF. CDR3 bases: TGTGCCTGGAGTGTAGGGAGAACCTACGAGCAGTACTTC.

V gene TRBV6-5 combines with J gene TRBJ2-1; D perhaps matches TRBD1 (7 bases). The V gene lost 2 bases and the J gene lost 0 bases, with 11 bases spanning the gap. The germline CDR1 and CDR2 sequences are MNHEY and SVGAGI. The CDR3 totals 16 residues. This CDR3 reads CASSYGQGGSYNEQFF. The CDR3 DNA is TGTGCCAGCAGTTACGGCCAGGGGGGCTCCTACAATGAGCAGTTCTTC.

The rearrangement joins TRBV7-9 to TRBJ1-5; 9 nucleotides align to TRBD1. J gave up 1 base and V 5 bases, and 3 bases lay outside the gene matches. The length of the CDR3 is 15 residues. Germline assignment: CDR1 SEHNR and CDR2 FQNEAQ (reference sequence). The chain's CDR3 is CASSRGQGSNQPQHF. The CDR3 nucleotides are TGTGCCAGCAGCCGCGGACAGGGGAGCAATCAGCCCCAGCATTTT.